A selection of T cell receptor beta chains follows, all from one sample in a study of T cells in Graves' hyperthyroidism and ophthalmopathy. TCRdb independently ran MiXCR on the multiplex PCR reads; one entry per CDR3 protein. The sample records about 270,000 distinct CDR3 sequences, over 12% being singletons. The sample was blood. These receptor sequences come from a woman in her 50s with Graves' hyperthyroidism that later progressed to Graves' ophthalmopathy. The conserved cysteine and the conserved F or W are not part of the CDR3 here.

len,v_gene,j_gene,CDR3aa
12,TRBV20-1,TRBJ2-7,SARSGGGSYEQY
14,TRBV6-1,TRBJ1-3,ASSEFGDSSGNTIY
12,TRBV2,TRBJ1-4,ASTRTGRDEKLF
13,TRBV3-1,TRBJ2-3,ASRPTSGSSDTQY
14,TRBV2,TRBJ1-1,ASSEAPAGMNTEAF
13,TRBV20-1,TRBJ2-3,SAEPSAGTTDTQY
12,TRBV2,TRBJ2-4,ASTGRGAKNIQY
14,TRBV7-2,TRBJ1-3,ASSVDRVGDGNTIY
11,TRBV20-1,TRBJ2-1,SARYGVYNEQF
12,TRBV2,TRBJ1-4,ASIKGATNEKLF
13,TRBV19,TRBJ2-7,ASSITTGGRYEQY
10,TRBV30,TRBJ1-2,AWSLGGYGYT
11,TRBV18,TRBJ2-1,ASSPRSYNEQF
13,TRBV3-1,TRBJ1-6,ASSPTGPNNSPPH
11,TRBV19,TRBJ1-2,ASSPQRDYGYT
11,TRBV20-1,TRBJ1-1,SAREQTNTEAF
12,TRBV6-1,TRBJ2-3,ASSQTGGRNTQY